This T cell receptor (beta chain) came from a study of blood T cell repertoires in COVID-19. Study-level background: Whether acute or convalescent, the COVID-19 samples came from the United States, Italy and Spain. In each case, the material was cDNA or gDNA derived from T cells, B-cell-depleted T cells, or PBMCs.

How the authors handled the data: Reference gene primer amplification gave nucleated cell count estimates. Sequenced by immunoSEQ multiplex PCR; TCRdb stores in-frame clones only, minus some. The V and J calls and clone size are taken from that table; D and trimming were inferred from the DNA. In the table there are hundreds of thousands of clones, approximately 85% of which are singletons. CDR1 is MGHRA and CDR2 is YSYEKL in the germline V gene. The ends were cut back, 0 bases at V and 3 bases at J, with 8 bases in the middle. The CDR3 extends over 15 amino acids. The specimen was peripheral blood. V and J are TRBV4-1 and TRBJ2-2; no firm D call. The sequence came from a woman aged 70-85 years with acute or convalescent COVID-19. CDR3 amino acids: CASSQDLSDTGELFF. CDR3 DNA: TGCGCCAGCAGCCAAGATCTGTCAGACACCGGGGAGCTGTTTTTT.